The 5 T cell receptor beta chains below come from one sample, sequenced in a study of T cell responses to AZD1222 COVID-19 vaccine. Data came from immunoSEQ multiplex PCR; TCRdb stores just in-frame clones and leaves some out. Among over 130,000 clones listed, 92% were seen once. Sequenced material: peripheral blood, taken 28 days after the second AZD1222 dose. The receptors here all came from an adult who received the AZD1222 COVID-19 vaccine.

The chain combines TRBV5-5 with TRBJ2-1; D not resolved. Germline V lookup: CDR1 SGHKS, CDR2 YYEKEE (reference sequence). This CDR3 comprises 12 residues. The V gene lost 1 base and the J gene lost 10 bases, with 9 bases spanning the gap. CDR3 coding DNA: TGTGCCAGCAGCTTGCACCATCCCGAGCAGTTCTTC. As protein: CASSLHHPEQFF.

The chain links TRBV11-2 to TRBJ1-1; tentative D call: TRBD1 (6 bases). V lost 1 base and J 6 bases, leaving 21 bases between the germline ends. Germline V gene lookup returns CDR1 SGHAT and CDR2 FQNNGV. The CDR3 length is 17 residues. In DNA form, the CDR3 reads TGTGCCAGCAGCTTAGTGTTACAGGGAACTTCGACCGCTGAAGCTTTCTTT. Protein product: CASSLVLQGTSTAEAFF.

The CDR3 protein is CASSLETGGIYGYTF. CDR3 in DNA: TGTGCCAGCAGCTTAGAAACAGGGGGAATCTATGGCTACACCTTC. This chain links TRBV7-9 with TRBJ1-2; 8 nucleotides match TRBD1. V lost 1 base, J lost 4 bases, and 5 bases stayed unmatched. The germline CDR1 and CDR2 sequences are SEHNR and FQNEAQ (reference sequence). The CDR3 totals 15 residues.

The chain links TRBV4-2 to TRBJ1-1, with 8 bases identical to TRBD1. Germline CDR1 reads LGHNA; CDR2 reads YNFKEQ. The CDR3 length is 15 residues. With 3 bases clipped from V and 1 base from J, the junction kept 4 bases outside the gene matches. The CDR3 loop is CASSHSTGANTEAFF. In nucleotides, the CDR3 is TGTGCCAGCAGCCATTCGACAGGGGCGAACACTGAAGCTTTCTTT.

V gene TRBV19 combines with J gene TRBJ2-3; D is possibly TRBD1 or TRBD2 (6 bases each). V lost 7 bases and J 6 bases, leaving 17 bases between the germline ends. This CDR3 is 14 amino acids long. Germline V gives CDR1 LNHDA, CDR2 SQIVND (reference sequence). The CDR3 here is CASTPWGAWDTQYF. The CDR3 DNA reads TGTGCCAGTACCCCATGGGGGGCTTGGGATACGCAGTATTTT.